The present T cell receptor beta chain was sequenced within a study of T cells in Graves' hyperthyroidism and ophthalmopathy (dated by TCRdb to between 2018 and 2021). As for the study more broadly: Peripheral blood samples were taken at the time of initial diagnosis, prior to any treatment. TCR V-J signatures able to tell the groups apart were searched for in a discovery cohort of approximately 95 patients, of whom around 42 had Graves' ophthalmopathy and about 60 had stable Graves' hyperthyroidism. Prospective prediction of ophthalmopathy was tested in an independent validation cohort consisting of under 20 hyperthyroidism patients and some 16 patients who later progressed to ophthalmopathy. The 95 to 100 discovery patients were randomly divided into training and test sets at a 7:3 ratio. Thyroid tissue and blood T-cell repertoires from more than five Graves' hyperthyroidism patients were also compared in the study. After blood sampling, hyperthyroidism patients were treated with methimazole at a starting dose of 30 mg daily, and ophthalmopathy patients were treated with high-dose intravenous methylprednisolone. The paper describes TCR Vbeta CDR3 sequencing of 135 peripheral blood samples, made up of under 50 ophthalmopathy patients, some 80 hyperthyroidism patients and approximately 17 progressor patients.

Hyperthyroidism patients were aged 18 to 65 years and newly diagnosed, with disease duration of less than 2 months. Exclusion was applied to patients with uncontrolled infections, other autoimmune diseases, pregnancy or lactation. Diagnoses were based on clinical symptoms, serum thyroxine and TRAb, thyroid ultrasound and orbital computed tomography. For progressor patients, blood was drawn at the first diagnosis of hyperthyroidism, before any ophthalmopathy symptoms had appeared. PBMCs were isolated from 8 to 10 ml of fresh peripheral blood by Ficoll-Paque density gradient centrifugation. Patients classed as progressors first received a Graves' hyperthyroidism diagnosis and then went on to develop ophthalmopathy during follow-up. Trizol reagent was used to extract total RNA, and RNA quality was then checked on an Agilent 2100 Bioanalyzer. The CDR3 runs 14 amino acids, cysteine and phenylalanine included. Of the read, only the CDR3 DNA is kept; its 42 bases are in frame from base 1. Trimming removed 7 bases from V and 6 bases from J, leaving 17 bases between the germline ends. CDR1 and CDR2 are read off the germline V gene as SNHLY and FYNNEI.

This clonotype was seen repeatedly, ten times or more. No cognate antigen has been identified for it. Per-base quality was not reported, and no clone a single base away is much larger than it. The TCR beta CDR3 regions were amplified from the RNA transcripts. The TCR CDR3 was subjected to a first round of RT-PCR using the HTBI primer set and the Qiagen OneStep RT-PCR kit. Libraries were constructed in a second round of multiplex PCR, after which size selection and purification were carried out. The libraries were sequenced on an Illumina HiSeq2000 using paired-end 100 bp reads. In the original analysis: Raw data were processed with SOAPnuke, discarding reads with adapters, uncalled bases, mean Phred below 15, or no exact constant-primer or identifier match. COPE v1.2.5 was used to merge high-quality paired reads, and clonotypes were defined as unique nucleotide sequences. MiTCR v1.1 was used to align clonotypes to the IMGT TRBV, TRBD and TRBJ reference segments. The analysis was restricted to V-J combinations with a frequency above 0.0001, which together covered about 99% of the repertoires. A TCS score was defined as the ratio between F50 (clonal expansion) and ExV (chaos), using BLOSUM62-based TCRdist between CDR3 peptides within each V-J. Welch's t-statistics and random forest reduced just over 500 V-J features to some 14, which were used in a naive Bayes classifier (R e1071). Clones were called with MiXCR by TCRdb after fastp trimmed the public reads at Q25, and only in-frame beta chains were retained. Entries that share a CDR3 protein sequence are merged under the most common genes and DNA. In this record, the V and J calls reflect TCRdb's handling and not the investigators' own analysis. The sample table contains 250,000 to 300,000 distinct CDR3 sequences; only one count was recorded for about 14% of them. The ten largest account for approximately 12% of the sample.

On the study overall, not on this receptor specifically: No statistical method was used to fix the sample size in advance, and group allocation was not hidden from the investigators. Most expanded thyroid clonotypes (frequency above 0.001) were also detected in blood, a finding suggesting that blood repertoires may reflect thyroid immune responses. In validation, the model predicted progression to ophthalmopathy with around 71% sensitivity and approximately 78% specificity, a median of about 6.7 months before onset. A 13 V-J signature model separated ophthalmopathy from stable hyperthyroidism, with approximately 87% sensitivity and about 81% specificity in cross-validation and 80%/75% in testing.

The rearranged chain carries TRBV2 and TRBJ2-3; D gene: possibly TRBD1, on 5 matching bases. The source material was blood. This receptor was taken from a woman aged 40 to 50 with Graves' hyperthyroidism that later progressed to Graves' ophthalmopathy. For the CDR3, the sequence is CASIEQGPPDTQYF. The DNA sequence is TGTGCCAGCATAGAGCAGGGCCCCCCGGATACGCAGTATTTT.